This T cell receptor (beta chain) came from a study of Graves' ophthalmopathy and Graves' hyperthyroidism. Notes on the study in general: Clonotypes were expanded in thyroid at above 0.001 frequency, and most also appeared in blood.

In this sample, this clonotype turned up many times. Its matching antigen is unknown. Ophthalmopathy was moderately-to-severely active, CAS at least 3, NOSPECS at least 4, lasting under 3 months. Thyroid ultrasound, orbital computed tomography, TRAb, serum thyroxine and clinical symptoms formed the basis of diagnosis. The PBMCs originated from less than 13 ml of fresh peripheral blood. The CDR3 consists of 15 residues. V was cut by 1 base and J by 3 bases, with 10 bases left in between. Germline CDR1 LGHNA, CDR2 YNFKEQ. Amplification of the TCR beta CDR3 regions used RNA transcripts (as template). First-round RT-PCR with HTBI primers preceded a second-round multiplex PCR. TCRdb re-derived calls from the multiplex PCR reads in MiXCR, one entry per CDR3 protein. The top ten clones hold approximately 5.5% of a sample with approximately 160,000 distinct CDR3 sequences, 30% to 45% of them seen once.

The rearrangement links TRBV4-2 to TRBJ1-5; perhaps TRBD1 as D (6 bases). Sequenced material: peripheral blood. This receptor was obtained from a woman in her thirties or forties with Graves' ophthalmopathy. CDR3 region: CASSQAGQSNQPQHF. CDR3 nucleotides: TGTGCCAGCAGCCAAGCTGGACAGTCCAATCAGCCCCAGCATTTT.